This T cell receptor (beta chain) is from a study of T cell repertoires in cytomegalovirus infection (dated by TCRdb to 2018 to 2020). Study-level background: Because public TCR beta signatures pointed to carriage of CMV infection together with the matching HLA type, the HLA type of each donor mattered for the analysis. What the study reported, not specific to this receptor: In the ex vivo response, HLA-C-restricted CMV-specific TCR beta clonotypes were dominant, and in two of eight donors the single most frequent clonotype came from this HLA-C-restricted group. In both this cohort and an independent cohort of some 380 donors, the cumulative frequency of public TCR beta family members distinguished carriers of CMV infection plus the relevant HLA type.

V is clipped by 1 base and J by 12 bases, and the sequence between their germline boundaries is 18 bases long. Including cysteine and phenylalanine, the CDR3 has 14 amino acids. Just the 42-base CDR3 DNA is kept, in frame starting at base 1. CDR1 is given as SGHTA and CDR2 as FQGNSA, both from the germline V gene. This clonotype occurred many times. Which antigen it targets is not known. No base quality values were provided; no much bigger clone lies one nucleotide off. Sequencer: Illumina HiSeq 1500. The public reads were reprocessed in TCRdb via fastp at Q25 and MiXCR, keeping in-frame beta chains. Records with the same CDR3 protein are collapsed into one entry carrying the most frequent genes and DNA. Within this sample are under 250,000 distinct CDR3 sequences, with approximately 7% of them counted one time only. The ten largest clones take up around 6% of the sample.

The TCR comes from a human donor in good health (CMV status not recorded). Some clones in this sample may be carry-over from other donors' samples. The receptor chain draws on TRBV7-2 and TRBJ1-2; the D gene is not confidently resolved. Sequenced input: PBMCs. The nucleotide sequence reads as follows: TGTGCCAGCAGCTTAGGGGTCCGGCAGGTCCGGAACACCTTC. Its protein product is CASSLGVRQVRNTF. Reference TRBV7-2 and TRBJ1-2 genes cover what lies past the CDR3, so the full variable domain is GAGVSQSPSNKVTEKGKDVELRCDPISGHTALYWYRQSLGQGLEFLIYFQGNSAPDKSGLPSDRFSAERTGGSVSTLTIQRTQQEDSAVYLCASSLGVRQVRNTFGSGTRLTVV.